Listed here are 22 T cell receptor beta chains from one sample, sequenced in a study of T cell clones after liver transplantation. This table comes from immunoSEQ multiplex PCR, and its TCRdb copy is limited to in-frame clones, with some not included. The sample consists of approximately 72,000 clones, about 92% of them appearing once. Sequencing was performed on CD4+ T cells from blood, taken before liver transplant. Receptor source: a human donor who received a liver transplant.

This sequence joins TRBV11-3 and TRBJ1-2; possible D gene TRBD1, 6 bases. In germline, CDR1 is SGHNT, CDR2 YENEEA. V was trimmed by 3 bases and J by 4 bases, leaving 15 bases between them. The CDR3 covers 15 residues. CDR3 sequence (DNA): TGTGCCAGCAGCTTCTCCGGGGGCGCAGTCTATGGCTACACCTTC. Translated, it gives CASSFSGGAVYGYTF.

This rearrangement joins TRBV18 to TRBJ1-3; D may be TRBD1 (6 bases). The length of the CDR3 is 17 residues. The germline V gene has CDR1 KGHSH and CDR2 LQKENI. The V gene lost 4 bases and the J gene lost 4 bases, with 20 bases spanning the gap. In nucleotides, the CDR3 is TGTGCCAGCTCACACGGACTACTCAGGGGAGCAGGAAACACCATATATTTT. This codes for CASSHGLLRGAGNTIYF.

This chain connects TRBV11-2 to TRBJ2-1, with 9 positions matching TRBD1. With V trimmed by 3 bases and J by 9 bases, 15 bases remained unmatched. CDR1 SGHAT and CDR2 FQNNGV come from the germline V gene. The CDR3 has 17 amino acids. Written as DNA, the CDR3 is TGTGCCAGCAGCTTGAACTCCGGGACAGGGCGGTTGGGTGAGCAGTTCTTC. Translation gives CASSLNSGTGRLGEQFF.

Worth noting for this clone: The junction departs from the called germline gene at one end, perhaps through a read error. CDR3 bases: TGTGCCAGTAGTATAGTCGGACACTCCTCTGGTGCCAACGTCCTGACTTTC. Residues: CASSIVGHSSGANVLTF. J is TRBJ2-6 and V is TRBV19; perhaps TRBD1 as D (5 bases). The CDR3 sequence is 17 residues long. The germline CDR1 and CDR2 sequences are LNHDA and SQIVND (reference sequence).

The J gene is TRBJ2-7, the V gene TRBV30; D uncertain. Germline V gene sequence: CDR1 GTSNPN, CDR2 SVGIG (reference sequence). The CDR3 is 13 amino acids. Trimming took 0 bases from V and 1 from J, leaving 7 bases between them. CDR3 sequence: CAWSVTDSYEQYF. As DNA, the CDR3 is TGTGCCTGGAGTGTGACTGATTCCTACGAGCAGTACTTC.

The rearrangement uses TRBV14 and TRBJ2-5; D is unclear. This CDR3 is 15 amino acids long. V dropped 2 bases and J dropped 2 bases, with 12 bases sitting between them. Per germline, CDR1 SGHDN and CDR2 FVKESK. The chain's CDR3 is CASSQIGLPQETQYF. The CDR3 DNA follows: TGTGCCAGCAGCCAAATAGGTCTGCCTCAAGAGACCCAGTACTTC.

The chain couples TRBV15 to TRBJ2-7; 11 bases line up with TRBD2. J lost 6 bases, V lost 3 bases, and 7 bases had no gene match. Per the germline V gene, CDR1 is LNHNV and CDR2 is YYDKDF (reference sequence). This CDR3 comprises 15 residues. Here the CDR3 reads CATSRELAGVSEQYF. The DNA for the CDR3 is TGTGCCACCAGCAGGGAACTAGCGGGAGTAAGCGAGCAGTACTTC.

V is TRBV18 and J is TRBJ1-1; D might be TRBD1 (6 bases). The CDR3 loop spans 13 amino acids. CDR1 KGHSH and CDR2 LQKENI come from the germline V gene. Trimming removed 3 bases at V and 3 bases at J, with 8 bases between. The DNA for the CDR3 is TGTGCCAGCTCACCCGACAGGTACACTGAAGCTTTCTTT. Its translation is CASSPDRYTEAFF.

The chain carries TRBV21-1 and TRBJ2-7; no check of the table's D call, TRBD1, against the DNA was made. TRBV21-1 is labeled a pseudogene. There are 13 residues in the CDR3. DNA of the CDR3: TGTGCCAGCAGCAACTCGACAGGCTACGAGCAGTACTTC. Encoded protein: CASSNSTGYEQYF.

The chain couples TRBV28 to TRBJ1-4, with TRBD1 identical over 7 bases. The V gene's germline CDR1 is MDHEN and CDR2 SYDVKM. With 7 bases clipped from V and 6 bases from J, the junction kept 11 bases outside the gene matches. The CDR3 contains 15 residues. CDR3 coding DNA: TGTGCCAGCACCCCAGGGGGTGTGGGTTATGAAAAACTGTTTTTT. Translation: CASTPGGVGYEKLFF.

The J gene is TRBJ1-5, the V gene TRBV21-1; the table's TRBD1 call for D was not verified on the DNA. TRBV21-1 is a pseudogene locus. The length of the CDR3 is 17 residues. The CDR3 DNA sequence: TGTGCCAGCAGCCCCCCAATCCGGACAGAAAGCAATCAGCCCCAGCATTTT. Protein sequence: CASSPPIRTESNQPQHF.

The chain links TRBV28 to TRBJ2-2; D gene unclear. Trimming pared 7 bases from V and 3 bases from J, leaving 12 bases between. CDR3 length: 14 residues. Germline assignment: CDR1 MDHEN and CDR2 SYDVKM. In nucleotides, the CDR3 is TGTGCCAGCATGGGCCCCCGGGACACCGGGGAGCTGTTTTTT. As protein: CASMGPRDTGELFF. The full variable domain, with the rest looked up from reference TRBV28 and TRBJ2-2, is DVKVTQSSRYLVKRTGEKVFLECVQDMDHENMFWYRQDPGLGLRLIYFSYDVKMKEKGDIPEGYSVSREKKERFSLILESASTNQTSMYLCASMGPRDTGELFFGEGSRLTVL.

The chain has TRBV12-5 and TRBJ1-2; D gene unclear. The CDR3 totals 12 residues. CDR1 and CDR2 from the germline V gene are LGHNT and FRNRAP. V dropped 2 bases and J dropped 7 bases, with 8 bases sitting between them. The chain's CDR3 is CASGLPARGYTF. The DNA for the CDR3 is TGTGCTAGTGGTTTGCCCGCCCGTGGCTACACCTTC. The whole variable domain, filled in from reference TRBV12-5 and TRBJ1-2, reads DARVTQTPRHKVTEMGQEVTMRCQPILGHNTVFWYRQTMMQGLELLAYFRNRAPLDDSGMPKDRFSAEMPDATLATLKIQPSEPRDSAVYFCASGLPARGYTFGSGTRLTVV.

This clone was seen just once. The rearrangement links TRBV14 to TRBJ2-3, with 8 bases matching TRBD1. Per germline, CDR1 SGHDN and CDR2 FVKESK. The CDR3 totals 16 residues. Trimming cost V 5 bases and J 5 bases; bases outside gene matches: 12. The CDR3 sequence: CASSVLARQGLDTQYF. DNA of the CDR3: TGTGCCAGCAGCGTCCTAGCCAGACAGGGGCTAGATACGCAGTATTTT.

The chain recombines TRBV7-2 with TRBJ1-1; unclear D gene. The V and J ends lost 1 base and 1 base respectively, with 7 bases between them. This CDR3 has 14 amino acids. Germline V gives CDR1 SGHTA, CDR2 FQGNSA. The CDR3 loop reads CASSLVWTNTEAFF. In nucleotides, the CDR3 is TGTGCCAGCAGCTTAGTTTGGACGAACACTGAAGCTTTCTTT.

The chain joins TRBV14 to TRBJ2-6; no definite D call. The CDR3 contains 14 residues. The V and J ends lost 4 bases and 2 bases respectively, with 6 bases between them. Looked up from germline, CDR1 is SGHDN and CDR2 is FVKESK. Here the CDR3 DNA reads TGTGCCAGCAGCCGAGTCGCTGGGGCCAACGTCCTGACTTTC. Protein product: CASSRVAGANVLTF.

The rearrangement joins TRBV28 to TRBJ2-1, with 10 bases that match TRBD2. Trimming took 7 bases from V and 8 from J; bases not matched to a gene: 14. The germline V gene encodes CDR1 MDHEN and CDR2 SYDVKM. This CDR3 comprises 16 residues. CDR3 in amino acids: CASTQGASGSRDEQFF. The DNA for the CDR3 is TGTGCCAGCACCCAAGGGGCTAGCGGGAGCAGGGATGAGCAGTTCTTC. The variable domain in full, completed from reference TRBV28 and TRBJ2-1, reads DVKVTQSSRYLVKRTGEKVFLECVQDMDHENMFWYRQDPGLGLRLIYFSYDVKMKEKGDIPEGYSVSREKKERFSLILESASTNQTSMYLCASTQGASGSRDEQFFGPGTRLTVL.

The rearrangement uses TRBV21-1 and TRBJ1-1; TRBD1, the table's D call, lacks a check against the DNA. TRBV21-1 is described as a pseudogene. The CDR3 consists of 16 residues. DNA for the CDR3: TGTGCCAGCAGCAAACCGGGACAGGGGATGAACACTGAAGCTTTCTTT. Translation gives CASSKPGQGMNTEAFF.

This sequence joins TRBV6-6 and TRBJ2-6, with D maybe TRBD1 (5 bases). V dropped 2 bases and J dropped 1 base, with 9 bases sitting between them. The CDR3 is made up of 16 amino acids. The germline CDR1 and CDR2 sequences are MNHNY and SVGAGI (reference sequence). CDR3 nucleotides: TGTGCCAGCAGTTACCAAAGACAGTCTGGGGCCAACGTCCTGACTTTC. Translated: CASSYQRQSGANVLTF.

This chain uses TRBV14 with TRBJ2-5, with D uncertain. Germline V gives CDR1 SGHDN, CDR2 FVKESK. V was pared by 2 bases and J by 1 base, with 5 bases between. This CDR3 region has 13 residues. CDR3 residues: CASSQWPQETQYF. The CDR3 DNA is TGTGCCAGCAGCCAATGGCCCCAAGAGACCCAGTACTTC.

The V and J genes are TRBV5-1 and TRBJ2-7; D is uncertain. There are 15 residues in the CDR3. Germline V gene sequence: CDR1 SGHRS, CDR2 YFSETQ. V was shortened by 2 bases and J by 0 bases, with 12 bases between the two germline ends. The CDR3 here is CASSFGGSSSYEQYF. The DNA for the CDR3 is TGCGCCAGCAGCTTCGGTGGATCCAGCTCCTACGAGCAGTACTTC.

DNA for the CDR3: TGTGCCAGCAGTTTATCGGGGGGACAGGGGGATGTTTACGAGCAGTACTTC. Protein product: CASSLSGGQGDVYEQYF. V gene TRBV27 combines with J gene TRBJ2-7, with TRBD1 matching over 11 bases. V trimming: 0 bases; J trimming: 4 bases; junction bases outside the gene matches: 8. Germline values: CDR1 MNHEY, CDR2 SMNVEV (reference sequence). The CDR3 runs 17 residues.